The 26 T cell receptor beta chains given below trace back to one sample, sequenced in a study of identical twins. TCRdb independently ran MiXCR on the 5' RACE reads; one entry per CDR3 protein. The sample yields around 530,000 distinct CDR3 sequences, roughly 15% seen once. The same sample was also studied in work on yellow fever vaccine responses in identical twins.

The sequenced sample was CD4+ T cells sorted from blood. The receptors were sampled from a woman aged 18 to 35 in good health.

CDR3 residues: CASSQVQNTEAFF. The CDR3 nucleotides read TGTGCCAGCAGCCAAGTTCAGAACACTGAAGCTTTCTTT. V is TRBV3-1 and J is TRBJ1-1; no clear D gene. Germline V gene sequence: CDR1 LGHDT, CDR2 YNNKEL (reference sequence). This CDR3 spans 13 amino acids. The ends were cut back, 1 base at V and 1 base at J, with 4 bases in the middle.

In this sample, this clonotype turned up a few times. This chain connects TRBV2 to TRBJ2-7; D unresolved. The CDR3 is 11 amino acids. V lost 4 bases, J lost 5 bases, and 6 bases lay in between. Germline V gene data show CDR1 as SNHLY and CDR2 as FYNNEI. The CDR3 bases are TGTGCCAGCAGTGTCTACCACGAGCAGTACTTC. Protein product: CASSVYHEQYF.

Comments on this clonotype: An end of the junction differs from the germline gene, which may be a read error. The chain carries TRBV28 and TRBJ2-5, with D uncertain. This CDR3 region has 14 residues. Germline lookup yields CDR1 MDHEN and CDR2 SYDVKM. Here the CDR3 reads CASSVWSAGETQYF. The CDR3 coding sequence is TGTGCCAGCAGTGTATGGTCGGCCGGGGAGACCCAGTACTTC.

The chain employs TRBV4-1 and TRBJ2-5, with D perhaps TRBD2 (6 bases). The germline V gene has CDR1 MGHRA and CDR2 YSYEKL. The CDR3 is 16 residues long. The ends were cut back, 2 bases at V and 2 bases at J, with 15 bases in the middle. CDR3: CASSQKIGSGQETQYF. In nucleotides, the CDR3 is TGCGCCAGCAGCCAAAAGATCGGGAGCGGACAAGAGACCCAGTACTTC.

Here the CDR3 DNA reads TGCGCCAGCAGCCCATCCGGGACAGGGGCCGCAGAAACCCAGGGCGCCAAAAACATTCAGTACTTC. Amino acid sequence: CASSPSGTGAAETQGAKNIQYF. The chain is built from TRBV5-1 and TRBJ2-4; 10 bases fit TRBD1. Trimming cost V 4 bases and J 1 base; bases outside gene matches: 23. Looked up from germline, CDR1 is SGHRS and CDR2 is YFSETQ. This CDR3 region has 22 residues. The variable domain in full, completed from reference TRBV5-1 and TRBJ2-4, reads KAGVTQTPRYLIKTRGQQVTLSCSPISGHRSVSWYQQTPGQGLQFLFEYFSETQRNKGNFPGRFSGRQFSNSRSEMNVSTLELGDSALYLCASSPSGTGAAETQGAKNIQYFGAGTRLSVL.

This clonotype was counted a few times. The rearrangement links TRBV19 to TRBJ2-2; 7 bases are a match to TRBD1. This CDR3 is built from 15 residues. Germline CDR1 LNHDA, CDR2 SQIVND (reference sequence). Losses at the gene ends were 6 bases for V and 3 bases for J; bases not matched to a gene: 7. CDR3 in amino acids: CASRYRGPDTGELFF. CDR3 DNA: TGTGCCAGTAGGTACAGGGGTCCGGACACCGGGGAGCTGTTTTTT. The full variable domain, in which reference TRBV19 and TRBJ2-2 provide the parts outside the CDR3, is DGGITQSPKYLFRKEGQNVTLSCEQNLNHDAMYWYRQDPGQGLRLIYYSQIVNDFQKGDIAEGYSVSREKKESFPLTVTSAQKNPTAFYLCASRYRGPDTGELFFGEGSRLTVL.

In this sample, this clonotype turned up many times. The chain employs TRBV20-1 and TRBJ2-1; 10 nucleotides agree with TRBD2. This CDR3 has 16 residues. CDR1 is DFQATT, CDR2 SNEGSKA, per germline (reference sequence). Germline trimming cut 0 bases from V and 9 bases from J; bases unmatched to any gene: 11. Written as DNA, the CDR3 is TGCAGTGCTAGAGATCAGTCTAGCGGGAGAGGTGCTGAGCAGTTCTTC. It specifies CSARDQSSGRGAEQFF.

J is TRBJ2-5 and V is TRBV7-7, with 8 bases identical to TRBD2. The CDR3 covers 15 residues. V gave up 0 bases and J gave up 1 base; unmatched junction bases: 1. The germline CDR1 and CDR2 sequences are SSHAT and FNYEAQ (reference sequence). The CDR3 loop is CASSLARGAQETQYF. The CDR3, as DNA: TGTGCCAGCAGCTTAGCGCGGGGGGCCCAAGAGACCCAGTACTTC.

V is TRBV15 and J is TRBJ2-3; 7 bases map to TRBD2. Germline V gene data show CDR1 as LNHNV and CDR2 as YYDKDF (reference sequence). The CDR3 loop spans 14 amino acids. The V segment lost 4 bases and the J segment 3 bases; nucleotides outside the gene matches: 4. Here the CDR3 reads CATSNAGGTDTQYF. CDR3 in DNA: TGTGCCACCAGCAACGCCGGGGGGACAGATACGCAGTATTTT.

This chain links TRBV7-9 with TRBJ2-5; TRBD2 matches at 7 bases. This CDR3 has 14 residues. After removal of 5 bases from V and 3 bases from J, the junction contained 6 bases not matched to a gene. Per germline, CDR1 SEHNR and CDR2 FQNEAQ (reference sequence). The CDR3 DNA follows: TGTGCCAGCAGCCCCAGCGGGATGAAAGAGACCCAGTACTTC. Translation: CASSPSGMKETQYF. Complete variable domain (other parts from reference TRBV7-9 and TRBJ2-5): DTGVSQNPRHKITKRGQNVTFRCDPISEHNRLYWYRQTLGQGPEFLTYFQNEAQLEKSRLLSDRFSAERPKGSFSTLEIQRTEQGDSAMYLCASSPSGMKETQYFGPGTRLLVL.

This clonotype has a count of ten or more. The chain links TRBV5-1 to TRBJ1-2; tentatively, D is TRBD1 (5 bases). CDR1 is SGHRS, CDR2 YFSETQ, per germline. Trimming cost V 3 bases and J 4 bases, with 13 bases left between them. The CDR3 runs 14 residues. The CDR3 nucleotides are TGCGCCAGCAGCTGGGATGACAGATCCTATGGCTACACCTTC. Residues: CASSWDDRSYGYTF.

The chain links TRBV10-3 to TRBJ2-1, with D hard to call. CDR3 size: 14 residues. V shed 0 bases and J shed 4 bases, with 7 bases lying between them. Germline V lookup: CDR1 ENHRY, CDR2 SYGVKD. In DNA, the CDR3 is TGTGCCATCAGTGAGTCGTTTGGGTACAATGAGCAGTTCTTC. Translating it yields CAISESFGYNEQFF.

The sample holds a few counts of this clonotype. V is TRBV6-1 and J is TRBJ2-5; 9 bases are a match to TRBD1. The germline gives CDR1 MNHNS, CDR2 SASEGT. The CDR3 sequence is 14 residues long. V was pared by 8 bases and J by 4 bases, with 8 bases of the junction left unmatched. CDR3 bases: TGTGCCAGCTGGGGACAGGGTACTTTAGAGACCCAGTACTTC. This codes for CASWGQGTLETQYF.

The V call is TRBV5-1, the J call TRBJ2-1, with a weak D call TRBD2 (5 bases). Trimming removed 0 bases from V and 3 bases from J, with 10 bases in between. This CDR3 comprises 15 residues. Germline CDR1 SGHRS, CDR2 YFSETQ. The CDR3 protein is CASSLVSAGYNEQFF. DNA for the CDR3: TGCGCCAGCAGCTTGGTTAGCGCCGGCTACAATGAGCAGTTCTTC. The variable domain in full, with the rest retrieved from reference TRBV5-1 and TRBJ2-1, is KAGVTQTPRYLIKTRGQQVTLSCSPISGHRSVSWYQQTPGQGLQFLFEYFSETQRNKGNFPGRFSGRQFSNSRSEMNVSTLELGDSALYLCASSLVSAGYNEQFFGPGTRLTVL.

V is TRBV10-3 and J is TRBJ2-5, with TRBD2 matching over 9 bases. Trimming took 3 bases from V and 4 from J; bases not matched to a gene: 15. This CDR3 region has 18 residues. Germline V CDR1 and CDR2: ENHRY, SYGVKD. Here the CDR3 DNA reads TGTGCCATCAGTGAATTTGGCGGGGGGGAAGGAATTCGAGAGACCCAGTACTTC. This encodes CAISEFGGGEGIRETQYF.

The J gene is TRBJ1-3, the V gene TRBV11-3, with 7 bases fitting TRBD1. J gave up 0 bases and V 4 bases, and 3 bases lay outside the gene matches. CDR3 length: 15 amino acids. In germline, CDR1 is SGHNT, CDR2 YENEEA. The CDR3 region has the DNA TGTGCCAGCAGCTCCGGGACAGCCTCTGGAAACACCATATATTTT. This sequence encodes CASSSGTASGNTIYF.

The chain carries TRBV4-2 and TRBJ2-1; tentatively, D is TRBD1 (6 bases). CDR1 and CDR2 from the germline V gene are LGHNA and YNFKEQ. This CDR3 contains 17 residues. V was shortened by 0 bases and J by 4 bases, with 16 bases between the two germline ends. The CDR3 loop reads CASSQDLQGPPYNEQFF. The CDR3 nucleotides read TGTGCCAGCAGCCAAGACCTACAGGGTCCTCCTTACAATGAGCAGTTCTTC.

This clonotype was detected only once. The chain has TRBV4-1 and TRBJ2-1; TRBD1 aligns across 7 bases. This CDR3 region has 17 residues. The junction had 8 bases not matched to a gene; V was cut back by 2 bases and J by 1 base. CDR1 and CDR2 (germline): MGHRA, YSYEKL. The CDR3: CASSQLVTGVSYNEQFF. The CDR3 nucleotides are TGCGCCAGCAGCCAACTCGTCACAGGGGTTTCCTACAATGAGCAGTTCTTC.

The chain employs TRBV20-1 and TRBJ2-7, with 12 bases that match TRBD2. The germline V gene has CDR1 DFQATT and CDR2 SNEGSKA (reference sequence). V shed 6 bases and J 2 bases; nucleotides not matched to a gene: 8. The CDR3 covers 15 residues. CDR3 sequence reads: CSAKGSSGRAYEQYF. Here the CDR3 DNA reads TGCAGTGCCAAAGGATCTAGCGGGAGGGCCTACGAGCAGTACTTC.

This clonotype appeared a few times. V and J are TRBV3-1 and TRBJ1-6; 7 bases map to TRBD1. The ends lost 4 bases at V and 6 bases at J; junction bases unmatched: 15. CDR1 is LGHDT, CDR2 YNNKEL, per germline (reference sequence). This CDR3 region has 18 residues. CDR3 DNA: TGTGCCAGCAGCCGAAGCCGCGGAGGTGCAGGGGGTAATTCACCCCTCCACTTT. Its protein is CASSRSRGGAGGNSPLHF.

The chain links TRBV5-6 to TRBJ2-7; TRBD1 matches 8 bases. This CDR3 region has 14 residues. Trimming removed 4 bases from V and 2 bases from J; junction bases left unmatched: 5. The V gene's germline CDR1 is SGHDT and CDR2 YYEEEE. The CDR3 DNA is TGTGCCAGCAGCCCTTTGGACAGGGCCTACGAGCAGTACTTC. Its translation: CASSPLDRAYEQYF.

This clonotype was observed a few times. The chain couples TRBV5-1 to TRBJ2-1, with D perhaps matching TRBD2 (6 bases). The germline V and J ends were trimmed by 0 bases and 7 bases, with 11 bases remaining between them. The CDR3 is 14 amino acids. In germline, CDR1 is SGHRS, CDR2 YFSETQ. CDR3 sequence reads: CASSLEGLYNEQFF. In DNA form, the CDR3 reads TGCGCCAGCAGCTTGGAGGGACTCTATAATGAGCAGTTCTTC. Full variable domain (missing parts from reference TRBV5-1 and TRBJ2-1): KAGVTQTPRYLIKTRGQQVTLSCSPISGHRSVSWYQQTPGQGLQFLFEYFSETQRNKGNFPGRFSGRQFSNSRSEMNVSTLELGDSALYLCASSLEGLYNEQFFGPGTRLTVL.

As to this clonotype: The limits of the CDR3 on the DNA are not certain, so only TCRdb's listed CDR3 is given. V gene TRBV5-6 combines with J gene TRBJ2-5; the D segment call TRBD1 is taken from the table without a DNA check. CDR1 is SGHDT, CDR2 YYEEEE, per germline. The length of the CDR3 is 13 amino acids, counting both ends. The CDR3 sequence: CASSFRARETQYF.

J is TRBJ2-4 and V is TRBV6-2 or TRBV6-3; D is ambiguous. Trimming removed 7 bases at V and 0 bases at J, with 10 bases between. CDR1 MNHEY and CDR2 SVGEGT come from the germline V gene. The CDR3 is made up of 14 amino acids. The CDR3 here is CASTLALAKNIQYF. CDR3 sequence (DNA): TGTGCCAGCACACTGGCCCTAGCCAAAAACATTCAGTACTTC.

This clonotype has only a few counts. The chain carries TRBV28 and TRBJ2-1; TRBD2 matches at 8 bases. Trimming at V came to 4 bases and at J to 9 bases, leaving 11 bases not matched to a gene. The CDR3 has 15 residues. The germline V gene has CDR1 MDHEN and CDR2 SYDVKM. CDR3 nucleotide sequence: TGTGCCAGCAGTTCGACTCAAGCGGGAGTTCCTGAGCAGTTCTTC. This gives the protein CASSSTQAGVPEQFF.

The chain carries TRBV7-8 and TRBJ1-1; tentative D call: TRBD1 (5 bases). Per the germline V gene, CDR1 is SGHVS and CDR2 is FQNEAQ. This CDR3 is built from 13 residues. Deletions cut 5 bases from V and 6 bases from J, with 13 bases between. CDR3 bases: TGTGCCAGCAGCACCTTCAGGGTCCCTGAAGCTTTCTTT. It translates to CASSTFRVPEAFF.